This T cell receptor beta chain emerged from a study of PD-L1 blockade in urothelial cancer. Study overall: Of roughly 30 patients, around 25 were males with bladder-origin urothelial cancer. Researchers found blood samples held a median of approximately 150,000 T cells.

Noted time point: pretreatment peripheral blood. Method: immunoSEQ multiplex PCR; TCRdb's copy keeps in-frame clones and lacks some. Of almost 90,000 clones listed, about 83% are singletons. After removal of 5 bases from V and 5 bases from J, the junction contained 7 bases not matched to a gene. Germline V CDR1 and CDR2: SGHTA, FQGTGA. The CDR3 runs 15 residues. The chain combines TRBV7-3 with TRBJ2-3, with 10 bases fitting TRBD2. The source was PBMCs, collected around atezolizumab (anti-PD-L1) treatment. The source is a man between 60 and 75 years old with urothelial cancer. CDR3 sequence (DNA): TGTGCCAGCAGCGGAGCGGGGGGGCCTATAGATACGCAGTATTTT. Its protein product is CASSGAGGPIDTQYF.